This T cell receptor (beta chain) appears in the sequencing data of a study of cytomegalovirus exposure and HLA in healthy donors. Overall study results and limits: Rare TCR sequences predominated, though certain public TCRs were found in many donors. Researchers catalogued about 150 TCR beta chains as cytomegalovirus-associated.

TCRdb's table, derived via immunoSEQ multiplex PCR, lists solely in-frame clones and lacks some. Here the sample spans 300,000 or so clones, approximately 86% being singletons. A note on this clone: As yet, its antigen is unknown.

The CDR3 extends over 15 amino acids. Between the trimmed V and J ends, which lost 2 bases and 0 bases, there was a span of 8 bases. Germline loops: CDR1 LNHDA, CDR2 SQIVND (reference sequence). This TCR came from a man aged 25 to 45 in good health and CMV-seronegative. The genes are TRBV19 and TRBJ1-3; TRBD1 is a possible D gene (6 bases). Sequences were obtained from PBMCs. The chain's CDR3 is CASSIQGTSGNTIYF. The CDR3 coding sequence is TGTGCCAGTAGTATACAGGGGACCTCTGGAAACACCATATATTTT.